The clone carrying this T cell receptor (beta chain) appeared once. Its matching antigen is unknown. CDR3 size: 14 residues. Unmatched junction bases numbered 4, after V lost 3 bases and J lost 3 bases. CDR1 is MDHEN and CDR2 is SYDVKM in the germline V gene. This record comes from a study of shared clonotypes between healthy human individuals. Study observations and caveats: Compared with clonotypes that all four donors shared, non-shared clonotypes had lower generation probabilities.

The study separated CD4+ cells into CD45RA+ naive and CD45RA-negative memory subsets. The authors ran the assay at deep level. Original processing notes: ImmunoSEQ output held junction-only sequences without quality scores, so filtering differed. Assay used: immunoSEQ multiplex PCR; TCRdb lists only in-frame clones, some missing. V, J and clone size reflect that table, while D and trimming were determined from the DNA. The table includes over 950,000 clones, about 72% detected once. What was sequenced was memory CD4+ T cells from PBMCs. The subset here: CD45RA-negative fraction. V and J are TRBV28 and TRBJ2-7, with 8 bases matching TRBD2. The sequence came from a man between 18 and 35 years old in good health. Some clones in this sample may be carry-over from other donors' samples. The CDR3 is CASSFSGARYEQYF. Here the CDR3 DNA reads TGTGCCAGCAGTTTTAGCGGGGCGCGCTACGAGCAGTACTTC.